This T cell receptor beta chain came from a study of human T cells and chemical hapten exposure. Points from the study as a whole: The study found that DPC sensitization did not change TCRs above 1 in 1000 frequency.

Time point in this sample: patch test 1, 2 weeks after DPC sensitization. Noted treatment: therapeutic diphenylcyclopropenone sensitization with weekly scalp DPC. One entry per CDR3 protein, called by TCRdb with MiXCR from the RACE reads. The sample has roughly 82,000 distinct CDR3 sequences, 10% to 15% seen once. This CDR3 contains 16 residues. From germline, CDR1 is MNHNS and CDR2 SASEGT. J lost 4 bases, V lost 3 bases, and 9 bases had no gene match. To note about this clonotype: The antigen is not known.

The V and J genes are TRBV6-1 and TRBJ2-1; 7 bases map to TRBD2. The starting material was whole blood, obtained in connection with sensitization to the hapten diphenylcyclopropenone (DPC). The TCR was taken from a woman in her sixties or seventies with alopecia areata. Some clones in this sample may be carry-over from other donors' samples. The CDR3 DNA sequence: TGTGCCAGCAGTGAGCGGGCTAGCGGAGTTTACAATGAGCAGTTCTTC. Amino acid sequence: CASSERASGVYNEQFF.